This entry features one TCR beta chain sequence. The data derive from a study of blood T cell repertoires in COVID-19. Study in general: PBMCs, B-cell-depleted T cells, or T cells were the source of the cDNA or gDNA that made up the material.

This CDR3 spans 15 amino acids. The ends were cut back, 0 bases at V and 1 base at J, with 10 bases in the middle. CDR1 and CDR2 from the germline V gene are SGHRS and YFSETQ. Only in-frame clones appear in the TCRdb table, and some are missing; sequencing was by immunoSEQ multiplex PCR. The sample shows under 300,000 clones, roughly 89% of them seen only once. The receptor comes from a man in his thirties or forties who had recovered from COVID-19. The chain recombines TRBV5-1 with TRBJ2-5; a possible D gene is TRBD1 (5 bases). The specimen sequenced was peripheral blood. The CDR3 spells CASSLEGATQETQYF. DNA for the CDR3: TGCGCCAGCAGCTTGGAAGGGGCGACCCAAGAGACCCAGTACTTC.